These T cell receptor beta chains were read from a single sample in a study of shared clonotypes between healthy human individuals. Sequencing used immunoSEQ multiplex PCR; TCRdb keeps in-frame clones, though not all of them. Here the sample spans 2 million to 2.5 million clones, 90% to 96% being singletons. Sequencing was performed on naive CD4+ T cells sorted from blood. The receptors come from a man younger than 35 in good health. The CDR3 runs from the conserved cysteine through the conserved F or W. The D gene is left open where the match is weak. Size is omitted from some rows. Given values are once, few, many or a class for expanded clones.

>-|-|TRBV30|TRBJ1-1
TGTGCCTGGGGGACTCTCGGCACTGAAGCTTTCTTT
CAWGTLGTEAFF
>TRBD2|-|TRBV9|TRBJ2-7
TGTGCCAGCAGCCCACAGACCGGGAGGCTTTACGAGCAGTACTTC
CASSPQTGRLYEQYF
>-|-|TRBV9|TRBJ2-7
TGTGCCAGCAGCGTAGGGATCGGGCGGGGTACCTACGAGCAGTACTTC
CASSVGIGRGTYEQYF
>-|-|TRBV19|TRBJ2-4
TGTGCCAGTAGTCTAAAGACCCCTGCTTTAGCCAAAAACATTCAGTACTTC
CASSLKTPALAKNIQYF
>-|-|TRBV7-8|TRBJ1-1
TGTGCCAGCAGCCTCTCTCTGGGAGACACTGAAGCTTTCTTT
CASSLSLGDTEAFF
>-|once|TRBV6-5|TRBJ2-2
TGTGCCAGCAGTTTTATTTCCCTACTAGACACCGGGGAGCTGTTTTTT
CASSFISLLDTGELFF
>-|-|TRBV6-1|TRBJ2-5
TGTGCCTCAGGAGAAGGGACCCAGTACTTC
CASGEGTQYF
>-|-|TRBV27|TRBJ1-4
TGTGCCAGCAGTCCTAACAGGGCTGATAATGAAAAACTGTTTTTT
CASSPNRADNEKLFF
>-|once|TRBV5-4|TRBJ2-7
TGTGCCAGCAGCTCCCAGGGTTACGAGCAGTACTTC
CASSSQGYEQYF
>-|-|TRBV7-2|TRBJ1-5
TGTGCCAGCAGCTCCGGACAGAGCAATCAGCCCCAGCATTTT
CASSSGQSNQPQHF
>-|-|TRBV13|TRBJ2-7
TGTGCCAGCAGCCTGGGTCAGGGGGGGCACGAGCAGTACTTC
CASSLGQGGHEQYF
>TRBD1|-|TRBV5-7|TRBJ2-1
TGTGCCAGCACCCACGGGACAGGGAATGGTAATGAGCAGTTCTTC
CASTHGTGNGNEQFF
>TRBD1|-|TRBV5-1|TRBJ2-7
TGCGCCAGCAGCTTGGTTGGGGACAGGGTGAGCGAGCAGTACTTC
CASSLVGDRVSEQYF
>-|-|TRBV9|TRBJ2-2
TGTGCCAGCAGCGTAGTAGGATCGGGGGCTTCCGGGGAGCTGTTTTTT
CASSVVGSGASGELFF
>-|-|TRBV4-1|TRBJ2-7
TGCGCCAGCAGCCAAGATACGTATTCGGGGAACCAGTACTTC
CASSQDTYSGNQYF
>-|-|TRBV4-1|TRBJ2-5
TGCGCCAGCAGCCAAGATGGGGTCTCGCCGGGTACAGAGACCCAGTACTTC
CASSQDGVSPGTETQYF
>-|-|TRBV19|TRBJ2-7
TGTGCCAGTAGTAGCGGCGGTCTGGCAGCCCCTAAGCGGTACTTC
CASSSGGLAAPKRYF
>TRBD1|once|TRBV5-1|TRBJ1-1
TGCGCCAGCAGCCCATGGGGACAGCAGAACACTGAAGCTTTCTTT
CASSPWGQQNTEAFF
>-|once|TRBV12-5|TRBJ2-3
TGTGCTAGTGGTCCCTCTAGCGTAGATACGCAGTATTTT
CASGPSSVDTQYF
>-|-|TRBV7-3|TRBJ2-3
TGTGCCAGCAGCCCGACCGGTAGCACAGATACGCAGTATTTT
CASSPTGSTDTQYF
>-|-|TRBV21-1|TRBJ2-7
TGTGCCAGCAGTAAAACTAACTCCTACGAGCAGTACTTC
CASSKTNSYEQYF
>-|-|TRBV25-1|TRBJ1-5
TGTGCCAGCAGCGGTGGACAGACTTACAATCAGCCCCAGCATTTT
CASSGGQTYNQPQHF
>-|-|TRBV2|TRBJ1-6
TGTGCCAGCAATCGGGGGCGCGGTTCACCCCTCCACTTT
CASNRGRGSPLHF
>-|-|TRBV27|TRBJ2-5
TGTGCCAGGGCCGGGTTCGGGACCCAGTACTTC
CARAGFGTQYF
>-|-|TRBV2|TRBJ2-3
TGTGCCAGCACCCGAAGGGGCGGCCGCACAGATACGCAGTATTTT
CASTRRGGRTDTQYF
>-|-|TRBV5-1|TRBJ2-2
TGCGCCAGCAGCTTAGCTAGGCCCGACACCGGGGAGCTGTTTTTT
CASSLARPDTGELFF
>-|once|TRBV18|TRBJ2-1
TGTGCCAGCTCACCACGGGGCGGGGGCTCGACCAATGAGCAGTTCTTC
CASSPRGGGSTNEQFF
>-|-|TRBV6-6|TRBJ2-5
TGTGCCAGCAGTTACGGGAACCTAGGGGAGACCCAGTACTTC
CASSYGNLGETQYF
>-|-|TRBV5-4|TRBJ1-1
TGTGCCAGCAGCTTGGTGGGCCGGGGGGACACTGAAGCTTTCTTT
CASSLVGRGDTEAFF
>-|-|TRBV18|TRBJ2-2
TGTGCCAGCTCACCGCGACCGGGTTCAGGGGTCGGTGACACCGGGGAGCTGTTTTTT
CASSPRPGSGVGDTGELFF
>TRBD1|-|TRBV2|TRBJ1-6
TGTGCCAGCAGTCAACCGGGACAGCGTAATTCACCCCTCCACTTT
CASSQPGQRNSPLHF
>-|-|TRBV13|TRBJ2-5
TGTGCCAGCAGCGAAGGGGAGACCCAGTACTTC
CASSEGETQYF
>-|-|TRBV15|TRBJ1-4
TGTGCCACCAGCAGAGATCGCGGAAAAGGAGGGGAAAAACTGTTTTTT
CATSRDRGKGGEKLFF
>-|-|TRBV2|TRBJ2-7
TGTGCCAGCAGTGATATGGGGCGCGGGTACGAGCAGTACTTC
CASSDMGRGYEQYF
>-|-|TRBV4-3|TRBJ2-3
TGCGCCAGCAGCCAAGAATCCGGCGCCGGGACCACAGATACGCAGTATTTT
CASSQESGAGTTDTQYF
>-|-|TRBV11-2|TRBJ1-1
TGTGCCAGCAGCTTATCAGGCCCGAACACTGAAGCTTTCTTT
CASSLSGPNTEAFF
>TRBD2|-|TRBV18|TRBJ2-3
TGTGCCAGCTCACCAACTAGCGGTGTCACAGATACGCAGTATTTT
CASSPTSGVTDTQYF
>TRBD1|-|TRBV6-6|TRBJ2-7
TGTGCCAGCAGTTACTCGAGAGGGGGCGGGTACTTC
CASSYSRGGGYF
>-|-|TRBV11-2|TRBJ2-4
TGTGCCAGCAGCCCCCAACAGTCCGTATTCAAAAACATTCAGTACTTC
CASSPQQSVFKNIQYF
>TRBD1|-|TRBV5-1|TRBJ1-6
TGCGCTAGTCGGGGGACAGACAATTCACCCCTCCACTTT
CASRGTDNSPLHF
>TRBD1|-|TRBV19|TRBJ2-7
TGTGCCAGTCGTCCCGGGACAGCCACCTACGAGCAGTACTTC
CASRPGTATYEQYF
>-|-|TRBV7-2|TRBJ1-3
TGTGCCAGCAGCCGTCAGGGCTCTGGAAACACCATATATTTT
CASSRQGSGNTIYF
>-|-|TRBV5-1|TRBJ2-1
TGCGCCAGCAGCATGACAGCAGGCTACAATGAGCAGTTCTTC
CASSMTAGYNEQFF
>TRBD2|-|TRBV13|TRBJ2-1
TGTGCCAGCAGCTTTAGCGGGGGGCACAATGAGCAGTTCTTC
CASSFSGGHNEQFF
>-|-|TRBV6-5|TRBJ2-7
TGTGCCAGCAGCCCCAGGAGTACCTCCTACGAGCAGTACTTC
CASSPRSTSYEQYF
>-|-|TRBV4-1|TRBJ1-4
TGCGCCAGCAGCCAAGGAGGGAGTCGGACTAATGAAAAACTGTTTTTT
CASSQGGSRTNEKLFF
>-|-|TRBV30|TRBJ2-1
TGTGCCTGGAGTTTAGACCATCACCCTAACAATGAGCAGTTCTTC
CAWSLDHHPNNEQFF
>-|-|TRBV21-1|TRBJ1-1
TGTGCCAGCAGCAAAGGGGGGGTTAAGAACACTGAAGCTTTCTTT
CASSKGGVKNTEAFF
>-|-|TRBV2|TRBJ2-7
TGTGCCAGCAGTGAGCAAGCCTACGAGCAGTACTTC
CASSEQAYEQYF
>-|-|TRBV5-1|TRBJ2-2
TGCGCCAGCAGCTTGGTGGCAGTTAACACCGGGGAGCTGTTTTTT
CASSLVAVNTGELFF
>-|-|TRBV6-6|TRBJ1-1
TGTGCCAGCAGTTCGGTAGGGGGAGCTGAAGCTTTCTTT
CASSSVGGAEAFF
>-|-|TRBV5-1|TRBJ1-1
TGCGCCAGCAGCTCCACTAGTATGAACACTGAAGCTTTCTTT
CASSSTSMNTEAFF
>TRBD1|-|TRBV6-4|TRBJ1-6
TGTGCCAGCAGTGTTGACAGGGGCCCTAAAGACTCCTATAATTCACCCCTCCACTTT
CASSVDRGPKDSYNSPLHF
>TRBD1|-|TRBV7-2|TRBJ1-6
TGTGCCAGCAGCTTAGACAGGGGAGGATCACCCCTCCACTTT
CASSLDRGGSPLHF